This note documents a single T cell receptor beta chain sequence. Its matching antigen is unknown. These data originate in a study of vaccination and CD4 T cells after COVID-19. Across the study: The cells were exposed to overlapping spike peptides originating from SARS-CoV-2, HCoV-NL63, HCoV-OC43 and HCoV-229E for stimulation.

With the Oncomine TCR Beta short-read assay, DNA from cultured CD4+ T cells was sequenced. Genomic DNA from cultured CD4+ T cells was extracted. One entry per CDR3 protein results from TCRdb running MiXCR on the PCR reads. The data hold around 16,000 distinct CDR3 sequences, with 44% observed a single time. General observations from the study: Among convalescent patients, a median about 84% of reactive clones emerged only after vaccination.

The treatment denotes: approximately 9-day PBMC culture with coronavirus spike peptide pools or control peptides (ViraFEST assay). Antigen-specific T cells were expanded with peptide pools by ViraFEST, and TCRs were then sequenced. V lost 3 bases, J lost 3 bases, and 15 bases stayed unmatched. The CDR3 is made up of 17 amino acids. Germline CDR1 is GTSNPN and CDR2 is SVGIG (reference sequence). Sequenced material: CD4+ T cells from blood, cultured in vitro. The clonotype was recovered from a human donor who had recovered from COVID-19. This chain joins TRBV30 and TRBJ2-7; 9 positions agree with TRBD1. In DNA, the CDR3 is TGTGCCTGGAGAGGGGGACAGGGTGCCATTCGTCGCTACGAGCAGTACTTC. Amino acids: CAWRGGQGAIRRYEQYF.